This paragraph reports one T cell receptor (beta chain). Its target is not known. These data belong to a study of cytotoxic CD8 clonotypes in ibrutinib-treated CLL. Study details: The patients, around 12 relapsed/refractory and under 16 treatment-naive, included about 18 who were IGHV unmutated. The samples contained over 250,000 productive templates on average. They also contained an average of roughly 99,000 productive rearrangements.

Whole-study results and caveats: Samples were collected at differing times from sustained-remission and progressing patients. At baseline, clonality was higher than in age-matched healthy donors and correlated with CD8+ counts.

Generated by immunoSEQ multiplex PCR, the TCRdb table keeps only in-frame clones and is missing some. The data contain under 30,000 clones, 57% of them seen just once; the ten biggest clones take up 5% to 6%. The sequencing used PBMCs, collected before ibrutinib treatment. This receptor was identified in a human donor with chronic lymphocytic leukemia.

The CDR3 DNA reads as TGTGCCTACCCGAAAAACCTAAGACTGGGACATCTCTATGGCTACACCTTC. This gives the protein CAYPKNLRLGHLYGYTF. This sequence joins TRBV6-4 and TRBJ1-2; a weak D match, TRBD1 (6 bases). Trimming took off 11 bases at V and 4 bases at J, with 29 bases between the two ends. Per the germline V gene, CDR1 is MRHNA and CDR2 is SNTAGT. The CDR3 loop spans 17 amino acids.